These T cell receptor beta chains were read from a single sample in a study of shared clonotypes between healthy human individuals. Sequencing used immunoSEQ multiplex PCR; TCRdb keeps in-frame clones, though not all of them. The table includes 2 million to 2.5 million clones, 85% to 95% detected once. Sequences were obtained from naive CD4+ T cells from PBMCs. Receptor source: a man aged 18 to 30 in good health. Some clones in this sample may be carry-over from other donors' samples. Both conserved end residues are part of each CDR3. The D gene is left open where the match is weak. Clone sizes are given selectively: once, few, many, or a class where the clone is expanded.

v_gene	abundance	j_gene	d_gene	CDR3nt	CDR3aa
TRBV13	-	TRBJ2-4	-	TGTGCCAGCAGCACCCGGACCTTGGGTTCCAAAAACATTCAGTACTTC	CASSTRTLGSKNIQYF
TRBV6-6	-	TRBJ1-6	TRBD1	TGTGCCAGCAGCCGGCGGGACAGGGGTAATTCACCCCTCCACTTT	CASSRRDRGNSPLHF
TRBV7-3	-	TRBJ1-2	-	TGTGCCAGCAGCTTGTCCGACCGCGGGGGCTACACCTTC	CASSLSDRGGYTF
TRBV7-9	-	TRBJ2-2	-	TGTGCCAGCAGCTTAATGGCGGTCCGGACCGGGGAGCTGTTTTTT	CASSLMAVRTGELFF
TRBV19	-	TRBJ1-5	-	TGTGCCAGTACCACCCTCGACAGGTTCAATCAGCCCCAGCATTTT	CASTTLDRFNQPQHF
TRBV7-3	-	TRBJ2-3	TRBD1	TGTGCCAGCAGCCCCGGGACAGAGGCAGATACGCAGTATTTT	CASSPGTEADTQYF
TRBV6-6	-	TRBJ1-1	-	TGTGCCAGCCGCGAGGGCAGTTCGAACACTGAAGCTTTCTTT	CASREGSSNTEAFF
TRBV7-3	-	TRBJ2-1	-	TGTGCCAGCAGCTTAATGGGCAATGAGCAGTTCTTC	CASSLMGNEQFF
TRBV19	-	TRBJ1-2	-	TGTGCCAGTAGTACCGGACATTGGGGAGGCTACACCTTC	CASSTGHWGGYTF
TRBV4-1	-	TRBJ1-1	-	TGCGCCAGCAGCCATACGGGGCGAACGAACACTGAAGCTTTCTTT	CASSHTGRTNTEAFF
TRBV29-1	-	TRBJ1-5	-	TGCAGCGTTGGCATTAACCATCAGCCCCAGCATTTT	CSVGINHQPQHF
TRBV5-1	-	TRBJ1-2	-	TGCGCCAGCAGCTTTCCAGGGGAGACGGGGGGCTACACCTTC	CASSFPGETGGYTF
TRBV7-3	-	TRBJ1-2	-	TGTGCCAGCAGCCACACCGGGGCAGGGCCAAACTATGGCTACACCTTC	CASSHTGAGPNYGYTF
TRBV2	once	TRBJ2-2	TRBD1	TGTGCCAGCAAAACCGGGACAGGAGTCACCGGGGAGCTGTTTTTT	CASKTGTGVTGELFF
TRBV19	-	TRBJ2-3	-	TGTGCCAGTAGTGTAGCCCGTTGGGCAGATACGCAGTATTTT	CASSVARWADTQYF
TRBV28	-	TRBJ1-3	-	TGTGCCAGCACCCCTCGGCATCTCTCTGGAAACACCATATATTTT	CASTPRHLSGNTIYF
TRBV5-1	once	TRBJ2-1	TRBD1	TGCGCCAGCAGCTTCTCGGCCCCGACAGGGATGGAGCAGTTCTTC	CASSFSAPTGMEQFF
TRBV18	-	TRBJ2-7	TRBD1	TGTGCCAGCTCACCACAATTAACCGGGACAGGGTCCCTTTACGAGCAGTACTTC	CASSPQLTGTGSLYEQYF
TRBV7-3	once	TRBJ2-1	TRBD1	TGTGCCAGCAGCCTATATCCGGGACAGTCCTACAATGAGCAGTTCTTC	CASSLYPGQSYNEQFF
TRBV2	-	TRBJ2-5	-	TGTGCCAGCACCCCGTCTGTCTACCAAGAGACCCAGTACTTC	CASTPSVYQETQYF
TRBV5-1	once	TRBJ2-7	TRBD1	TGCGCCAGCAGCTTGGCGACAGGGGGAACCTACGAGCAGTACTTC	CASSLATGGTYEQYF
TRBV25-1	-	TRBJ1-1	-	TGTGCCAGCAGTGTTTCGTCTTACACTGAAGCTTTCTTT	CASSVSSYTEAFF
TRBV28	-	TRBJ1-1	-	TGTGCCAGCAGTTGGGGACTGTCAATGAACACTGAAGCTTTCTTT	CASSWGLSMNTEAFF
TRBV5-4	-	TRBJ2-5	-	TGTGCCAGCAGCCCACCTAGGGCAGAGACCCAGTACTTC	CASSPPRAETQYF
TRBV10-3	-	TRBJ2-5	-	TGTGCCATCAGTGATTCTGGGGCAGAGACCCAGTACTTC	CAISDSGAETQYF
TRBV5-1	-	TRBJ2-2	-	TGCGCCAGCAGCTTGCGCGCGAACACCGGGGAGCTGTTTTTT	CASSLRANTGELFF
TRBV2	-	TRBJ2-5	-	TGTGCCAGCAGTCGACAGAAAGAGACCCAGTACTTC	CASSRQKETQYF
TRBV29-1	-	TRBJ1-1	-	TGCAGCGGGGAGGGAGTGCTATACCTTGAAGCTTTCTTT	CSGEGVLYLEAFF
TRBV28	-	TRBJ2-7	-	TGTGCCAGCAGTGTTGAGACCAACTACGAGCAGTACTTC	CASSVETNYEQYF
TRBV18	once	TRBJ1-1	-	TGTGCCAGCTCACCAGGGGGGCTAGGCACTGAAGCTTTCTTT	CASSPGGLGTEAFF
TRBV5-4	few	TRBJ1-1	-	TGTGCCAGCAGCTCCCCCAGCACCCACACTGAAGCTTTCTTT	CASSSPSTHTEAFF
TRBV30	few	TRBJ1-5	TRBD1	TGTGCCTGGAGTCGGGGACAGTGGAATCAGCCCCAGCATTTT	CAWSRGQWNQPQHF
TRBV5-1	-	TRBJ2-1	-	TGCGCCAGCAGCTTGGCGGCCAGGACGTACAATGAGCAGTTCTTC	CASSLAARTYNEQFF
TRBV7-2	-	TRBJ1-2	-	TGTGCCAGCAGCGCCTCCCCACAGGGTGATGGCTACACCTTC	CASSASPQGDGYTF
TRBV19	-	TRBJ1-1	-	TGTGCCAGTAGTGACTACCTGGGGGAGAACACTGAAGCTTTCTTT	CASSDYLGENTEAFF
TRBV5-4	few	TRBJ1-1	-	TGTGCCAGCAGCTTGTATGCAGGACTGAACACTGAAGCTTTCTTT	CASSLYAGLNTEAFF
TRBV6-5	-	TRBJ1-1	-	TGTGCCAGCAGGGCCGGGCGGTTTGAAGCTTTCTTT	CASRAGRFEAFF
TRBV2	few	TRBJ1-1	TRBD1	TGTGCCAGCAGTGACTGGGACAGAGCTTTCTTT	CASSDWDRAFF
TRBV27	-	TRBJ1-2	-	TGTGCCAGCAGGCCAAATCCGGGGAAGACGGACTATGGCTACACCTTC	CASRPNPGKTDYGYTF
TRBV19	once	TRBJ2-5	TRBD2	TGTGCCAGTAGTATGGGACTAGCCAGTCAAGAGACCCAGTACTTC	CASSMGLASQETQYF
TRBV18	-	TRBJ1-1	-	TGTGCCAGCTCACCACCGTCGCCGACATGGGGTGAAGCTTTCTTT	CASSPPSPTWGEAFF
TRBV18	-	TRBJ2-5	TRBD1	TGTGCCAGCTCACCGCGGACTCAACAGGGGAAAGAGACCCAGTACTTC	CASSPRTQQGKETQYF
TRBV2	-	TRBJ2-5	TRBD1	TGTGCCAGCAGTAGACAGGGGGCTAGGGAGACCCAGTACTTC	CASSRQGARETQYF
TRBV6-1	-	TRBJ1-2	-	TGTGCCAGCAGTGAAGTTGTCGCCGAATTC	CASSEVVAEF
TRBV19	-	TRBJ1-1	-	TGTGCCAGCCTCAACGGGTTTCGGAACACTGAAGCTTTCTTT	CASLNGFRNTEAFF
TRBV7-2	-	TRBJ1-1	-	TGTGCCAGCAGCTATCACACCGAAGCTTTCTTT	CASSYHTEAFF
TRBV25-1	-	TRBJ2-6	-	TGTGCCAGCAGTGAGGTCTCTGGGGCCAACGTCCTGACTTTC	CASSEVSGANVLTF
TRBV4-2	-	TRBJ2-6	-	TGTGCCAGCAGCCAAGACGCAGGGGCTCTCTCTGGGGCCAACGTCCTGACTTTC	CASSQDAGALSGANVLTF
TRBV15	-	TRBJ2-5	TRBD1	TGTGCCACCAGCAGAGGCCTGGACAGGGGTTCAGAGACCCAGTACTTC	CATSRGLDRGSETQYF
TRBV28	-	TRBJ1-1	-	TGTGCCAGCAGTTTAGTAGGCCGTGAAGCTTTCTTT	CASSLVGREAFF
TRBV11-3	-	TRBJ2-1	-	TGTGCCAGCAGCCCAGGAGTCTGGGGGTTCCGAAATGAGCAGTTCTTC	CASSPGVWGFRNEQFF
TRBV6-1	once	TRBJ2-1	-	TGTGCCAGCAGTGAAAAGGCAGAACGAGCCAATGAGCAGTTCTTC	CASSEKAERANEQFF
TRBV5-1	once	TRBJ2-7	-	TGCGCCAGCAGTAGAGACTACGAGCAGTACTTC	CASSRDYEQYF
TRBV4-1	-	TRBJ2-7	TRBD1	TGCGCCAGCAGCCAATTTCGGACAGGGATCTACGAGCAGTACTTC	CASSQFRTGIYEQYF
TRBV4-1	-	TRBJ2-3	-	TGCGCCAGCAGCCTTCGAGTCGAAGATACGCAGTATTTT	CASSLRVEDTQYF